This record looks at one T cell receptor beta chain sequence and its context. Individuals drawn from about two dozen US areas were about 18 to 90 years old. Researchers sorted participants into cohorts using their self-reported clinical history. This specimen comes from a study of blood T cell repertoires in COVID-19. Study context: Acute and convalescent COVID-19 specimens originated in the United States, Italy and Spain. PBMCs, B-cell-depleted T cells, or T cells were the source of the cDNA or gDNA that made up the material.

Sequencing used immunoSEQ multiplex PCR; TCRdb keeps in-frame clones, though not all of them. The sample records a few hundred thousand clones, less than 85% being singletons. Between the trimmed V and J ends, which lost 1 base and 0 bases, there was a span of 10 bases. The length of the CDR3 is 16 residues. CDR1 is WNHNN and CDR2 is SYGVQD in the germline V gene (reference sequence). V is TRBV10-1 and J is TRBJ2-1, with D hard to call. Sequencing was done on a sample of PBMCs or T cells enriched from blood (not recorded which). This clonotype was obtained from a middle-aged man who had recovered from COVID-19. CDR3: CASSEYPAASYNEQFF. The CDR3 nucleotides are TGCGCCAGCAGTGAGTATCCGGCGGCCTCCTACAATGAGCAGTTCTTC.